These T cell receptor beta chains were read from a single sample in a study of Tregs in tolerant kidney transplant recipients. TCRdb keeps only in-frame clones here, not all; method: immunoSEQ multiplex PCR. The sample lists 20,000 or so clones; about three fifths were seen once. These TCRs are of unknown antigen specificity. Sequences were obtained from Tregs from blood cultured with allogeneic cells. These receptors were taken from a human donor in good health. The CDR3 runs from the conserved cysteine through the conserved F or W. The order of the fields is D gene, clone size, J gene, V gene, CDR3 protein, CDR3 DNA. D genes are given only for firm matches. Size is stated for part of the rows, as once, few or many counts, or as a class when the clone is expanded.

>TRBD1|-|TRBJ1-2|TRBV29-1
CSVTRGQGNYGYTF
TGCAGCGTTACTAGGGGACAGGGGAACTATGGCTACACCTTC
>-|few|TRBJ1-1|TRBV2
CASRSRGGAGTEAFF
TGTGCCAGCAGGTCTAGGGGGGGCGCGGGCACTGAAGCTTTCTTT
>TRBD1|-|TRBJ1-2|TRBV6-5
CASKGSGQVYGYTF
TGTGCCAGCAAAGGTTCGGGACAGGTCTATGGCTACACCTTC
>-|once|TRBJ2-3|TRBV11-2
CASSPPSATSTDTQYF
TGTGCCAGCAGCCCCCCTAGCGCGACTAGCACAGATACGCAGTATTTT
>-|once|TRBJ1-1|TRBV23-1
CASSQKGIQNTEAFF
TGCGCCAGCAGTCAAAAGGGGATACAGAACACTGAAGCTTTCTTT
>-|once|TRBJ1-4|TRBV4-2
CASSLRAGVSEKLFF
TGTGCCAGCAGCTTGCGGGCAGGGGTGTCAGAAAAACTGTTTTTT
>-|-|TRBJ1-2|TRBV18
CASSPRDTDYGYTF
TGTGCCAGCTCACCAAGGGACACAGATTATGGCTACACCTTC
>-|-|TRBJ2-1|TRBV5-1
CASSWTQRGASLIGEQFF
TGCGCCAGCAGCTGGACTCAAAGGGGCGCGAGTCTTATAGGTGAGCAGTTCTTC
>-|-|TRBJ1-3|TRBV19
CASSPVGAGVGNTIYF
TGTGCCAGTAGTCCCGTCGGCGCGGGGGTAGGAAACACCATATATTTT
>TRBD2|-|TRBJ2-1|TRBV11-2
CASSARLAGKYNEQFF
TGTGCCAGCAGCGCCCGACTAGCGGGGAAGTACAATGAGCAGTTCTTC